This T cell receptor beta chain was recovered during a study of cytomegalovirus exposure and HLA in healthy donors. General observations from the study: In an earlier analysis, productive rearrangement rates for most beta V segments clustered near 87% or 30%.

In the case of this clone: Its antigen is not identified.

This CDR3 contains 12 residues. Looked up from germline, CDR1 is SGHTA and CDR2 is FQGNSA. V was shortened by 1 base and J by 8 bases, with 8 bases between the two germline ends. It was with 60 Vbeta and 13 Jbeta primers that the PCR ran. Some clones are missing from TCRdb's copy, which holds only in-frame ones; the method was immunoSEQ multiplex PCR. Here the sample spans around 140,000 clones, over 65% being singletons. V gene TRBV7-2 combines with J gene TRBJ1-2; D is uncertain. The source of this sequence is a man aged 40-55 years in good health and CMV-seropositive. Sequenced: PBMCs. The CDR3 DNA sequence: TGTGCCAGCAGCTTAGGACTCACGGGCTACACCTTC. As protein: CASSLGLTGYTF.